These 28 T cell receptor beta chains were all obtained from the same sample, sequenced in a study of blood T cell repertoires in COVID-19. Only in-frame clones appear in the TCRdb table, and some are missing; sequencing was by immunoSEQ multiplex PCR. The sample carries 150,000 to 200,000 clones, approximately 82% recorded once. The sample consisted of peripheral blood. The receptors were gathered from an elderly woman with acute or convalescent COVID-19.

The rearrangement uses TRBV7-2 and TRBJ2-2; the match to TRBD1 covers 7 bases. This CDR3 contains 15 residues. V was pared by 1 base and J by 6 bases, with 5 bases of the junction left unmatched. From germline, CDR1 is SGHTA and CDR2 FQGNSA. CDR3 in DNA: TGTGCCAGCAGCTTAGAGGGGGCAAGGGCCGGGGAGCTGTTTTTT. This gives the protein CASSLEGARAGELFF.

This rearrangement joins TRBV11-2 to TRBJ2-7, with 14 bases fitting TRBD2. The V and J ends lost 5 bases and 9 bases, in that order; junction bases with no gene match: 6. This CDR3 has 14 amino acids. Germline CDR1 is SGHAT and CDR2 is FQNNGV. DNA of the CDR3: TGTGCCAGCAGCCCGGGACTAGCGGGAGAGGTGCAGTACTTC. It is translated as CASSPGLAGEVQYF.

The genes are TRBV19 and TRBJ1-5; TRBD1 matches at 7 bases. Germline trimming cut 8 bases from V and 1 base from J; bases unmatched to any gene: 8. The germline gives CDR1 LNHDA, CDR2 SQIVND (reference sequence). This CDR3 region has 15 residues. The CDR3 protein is CASVRDSSSNQPQHF. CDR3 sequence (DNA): TGTGCCAGTGTTCGGGACAGCTCCAGCAATCAGCCCCAGCATTTT.

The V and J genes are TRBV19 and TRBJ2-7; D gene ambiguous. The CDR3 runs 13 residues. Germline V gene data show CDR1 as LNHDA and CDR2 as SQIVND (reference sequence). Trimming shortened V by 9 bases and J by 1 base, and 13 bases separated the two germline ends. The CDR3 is CASLSPESYEQYF. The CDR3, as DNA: TGTGCCAGCTTATCCCCTGAGTCCTACGAGCAGTACTTC. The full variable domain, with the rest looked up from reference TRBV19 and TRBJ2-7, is DGGITQSPKYLFRKEGQNVTLSCEQNLNHDAMYWYRQDPGQGLRLIYYSQIVNDFQKGDIAEGYSVSREKKESFPLTVTSAQKNPTAFYLCASLSPESYEQYFGPGTRLTVT.

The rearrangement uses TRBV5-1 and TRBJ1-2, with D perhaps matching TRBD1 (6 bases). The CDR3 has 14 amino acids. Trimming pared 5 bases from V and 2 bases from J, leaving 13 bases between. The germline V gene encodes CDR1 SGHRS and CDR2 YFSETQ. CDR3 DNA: TGCGCCAGCAGGACTACACAGGGAAACTATGGCTACACCTTC. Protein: CASRTTQGNYGYTF. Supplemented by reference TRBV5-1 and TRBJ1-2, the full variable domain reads KAGVTQTPRYLIKTRGQQVTLSCSPISGHRSVSWYQQTPGQGLQFLFEYFSETQRNKGNFPGRFSGRQFSNSRSEMNVSTLELGDSALYLCASRTTQGNYGYTFGSGTRLTVV.

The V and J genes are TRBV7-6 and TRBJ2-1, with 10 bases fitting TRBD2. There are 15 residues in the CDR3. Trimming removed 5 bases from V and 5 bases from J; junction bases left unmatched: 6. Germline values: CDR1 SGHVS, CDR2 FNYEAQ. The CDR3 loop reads CASSLTSGTNNEQFF. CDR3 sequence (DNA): TGTGCCAGCAGCCTCACTAGCGGGACGAACAATGAGCAGTTCTTC.

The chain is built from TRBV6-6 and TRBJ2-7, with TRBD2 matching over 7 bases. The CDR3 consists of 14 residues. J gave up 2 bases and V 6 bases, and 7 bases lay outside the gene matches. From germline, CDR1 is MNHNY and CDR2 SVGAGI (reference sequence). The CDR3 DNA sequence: TGTGCCAGCAGACCAACCGGGACTACCTACGAGCAGTACTTC. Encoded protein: CASRPTGTTYEQYF.

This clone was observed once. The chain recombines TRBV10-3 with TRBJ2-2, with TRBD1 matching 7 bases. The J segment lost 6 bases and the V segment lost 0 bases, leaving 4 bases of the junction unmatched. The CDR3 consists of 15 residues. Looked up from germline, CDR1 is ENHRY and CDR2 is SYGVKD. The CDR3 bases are TGTGCCATCAGTGAGTCACAGGGGCTGCCCGGGGAGCTGTTTTTT. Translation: CAISESQGLPGELFF.

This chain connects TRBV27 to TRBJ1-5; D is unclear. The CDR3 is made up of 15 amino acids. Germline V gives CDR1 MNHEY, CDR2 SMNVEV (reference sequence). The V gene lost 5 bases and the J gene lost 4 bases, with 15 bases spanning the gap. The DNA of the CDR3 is TGTGCCAGCAGTCCGACCCCGTGGGCGAATCAGCCCCAGCATTTT. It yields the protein CASSPTPWANQPQHF.

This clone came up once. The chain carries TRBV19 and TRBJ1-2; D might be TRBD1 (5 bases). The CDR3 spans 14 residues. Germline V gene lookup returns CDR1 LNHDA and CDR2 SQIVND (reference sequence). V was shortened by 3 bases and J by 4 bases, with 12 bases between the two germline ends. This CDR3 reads CASSIYFGGYGYTF. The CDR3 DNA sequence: TGTGCCAGTAGTATTTACTTCGGGGGCTATGGCTACACCTTC.

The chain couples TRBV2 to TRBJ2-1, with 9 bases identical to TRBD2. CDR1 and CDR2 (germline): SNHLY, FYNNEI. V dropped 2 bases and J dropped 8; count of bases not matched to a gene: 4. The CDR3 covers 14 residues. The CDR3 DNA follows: TGTGCCAGCAGTGAATTGGGACTAGCCTATGAGCAGTTCTTC. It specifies CASSELGLAYEQFF.

The CDR3 DNA reads as TGTGCCAGCAGCTCACCCGGGACAGGGGTTGAAAAACTGTTTTTT. Translated, it gives CASSSPGTGVEKLFF. The chain employs TRBV11-2 and TRBJ1-4, with TRBD1 matching over 10 bases. CDR1 SGHAT and CDR2 FQNNGV come from the germline V gene. This CDR3 region has 15 residues. Trimming removed 4 bases from V and 7 bases from J; junction bases left unmatched: 6.

CDR3 in DNA: TGTGCCACCTCACAGGGGGCCGGAGAAAAACTGTTTTTT. The encoded protein is CATSQGAGEKLFF. This rearrangement joins TRBV2 to TRBJ1-4; 9 bases map to TRBD1. The V and J ends lost 10 bases and 8 bases, in that order; junction bases with no gene match: 8. The germline V gene encodes CDR1 SNHLY and CDR2 FYNNEI. There are 13 residues in the CDR3.

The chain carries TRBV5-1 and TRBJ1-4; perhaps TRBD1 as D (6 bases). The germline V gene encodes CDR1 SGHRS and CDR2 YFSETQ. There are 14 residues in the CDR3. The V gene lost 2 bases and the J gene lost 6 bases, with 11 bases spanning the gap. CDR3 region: CASSLNRVDEKLFF. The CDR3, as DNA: TGCGCCAGCAGCTTAAACAGGGTGGATGAAAAACTGTTTTTT.

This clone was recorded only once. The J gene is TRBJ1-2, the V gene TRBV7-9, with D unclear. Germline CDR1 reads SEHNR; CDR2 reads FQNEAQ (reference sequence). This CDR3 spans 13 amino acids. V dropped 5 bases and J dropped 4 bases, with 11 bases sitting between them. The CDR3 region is CASSPTGPYGYTF. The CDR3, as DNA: TGTGCCAGCAGCCCTACTGGGCCCTATGGCTACACCTTC.

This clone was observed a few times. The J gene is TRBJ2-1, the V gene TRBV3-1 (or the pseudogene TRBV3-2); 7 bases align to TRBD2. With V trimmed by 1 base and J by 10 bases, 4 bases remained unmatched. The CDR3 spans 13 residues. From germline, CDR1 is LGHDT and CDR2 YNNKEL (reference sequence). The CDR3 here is CASSQVLALEQFF. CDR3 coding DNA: TGTGCCAGCAGCCAAGTACTAGCGCTAGAGCAGTTCTTC.

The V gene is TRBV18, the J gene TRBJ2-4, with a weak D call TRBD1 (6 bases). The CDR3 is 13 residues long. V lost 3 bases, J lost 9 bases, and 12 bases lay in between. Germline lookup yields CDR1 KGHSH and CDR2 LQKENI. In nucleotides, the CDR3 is TGTGCCAGCTCACCTCAACAGGGCAGCATTCAGTACTTC. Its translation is CASSPQQGSIQYF.

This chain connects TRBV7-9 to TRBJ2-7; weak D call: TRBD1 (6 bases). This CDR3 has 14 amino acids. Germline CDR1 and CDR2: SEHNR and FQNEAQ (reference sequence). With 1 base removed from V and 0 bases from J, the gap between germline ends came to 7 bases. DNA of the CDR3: TGTGCCAGCAGCTTAGGGGGGCACTCCTACGAGCAGTACTTC. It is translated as CASSLGGHSYEQYF. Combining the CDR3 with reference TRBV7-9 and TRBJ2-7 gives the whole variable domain DTGVSQNPRHKITKRGQNVTFRCDPISEHNRLYWYRQTLGQGPEFLTYFQNEAQLEKSRLLSDRFSAERPKGSFSTLEIQRTEQGDSAMYLCASSLGGHSYEQYFGPGTRLTVT.

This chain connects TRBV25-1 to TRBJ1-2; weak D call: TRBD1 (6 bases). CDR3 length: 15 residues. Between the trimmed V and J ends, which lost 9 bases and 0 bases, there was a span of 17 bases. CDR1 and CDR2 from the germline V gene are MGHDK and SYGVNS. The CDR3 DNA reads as TGTGCCAGTACCCCAAGGGGGTCGGCTAACTATGGCTACACCTTC. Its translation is CASTPRGSANYGYTF.

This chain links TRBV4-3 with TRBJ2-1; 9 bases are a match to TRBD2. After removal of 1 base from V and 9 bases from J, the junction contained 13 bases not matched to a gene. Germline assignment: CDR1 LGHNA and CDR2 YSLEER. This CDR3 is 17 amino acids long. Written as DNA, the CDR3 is TGCGCCAGCAGCCAAGCCCTAGCGGGGAGCGGTATTGGTGAGCAGTTCTTC. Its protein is CASSQALAGSGIGEQFF.

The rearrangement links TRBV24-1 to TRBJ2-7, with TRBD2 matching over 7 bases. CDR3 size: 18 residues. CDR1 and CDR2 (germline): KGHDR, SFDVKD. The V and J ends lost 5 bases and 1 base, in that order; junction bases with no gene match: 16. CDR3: CATSATLELATTSYEQYF. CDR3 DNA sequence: TGTGCCACCAGTGCGACGCTTGAACTAGCGACAACTTCCTACGAGCAGTACTTC.

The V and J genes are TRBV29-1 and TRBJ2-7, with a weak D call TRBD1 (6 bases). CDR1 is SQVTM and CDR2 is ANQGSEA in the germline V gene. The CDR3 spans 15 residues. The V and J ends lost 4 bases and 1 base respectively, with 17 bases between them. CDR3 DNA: TGCAGCGTTGGTGGCCTCCGGGACAAGTCCTACGAGCAGTACTTC. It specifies CSVGGLRDKSYEQYF.

CDR3 bases: TGCGCCAGCAGCCAAGATCGAGGTAGTCCTTATGGCTACACCTTC. Protein: CASSQDRGSPYGYTF. The chain is built from TRBV4-3 and TRBJ1-2; D gene unclear. V shed 0 bases and J shed 5 bases, with 13 bases lying between them. The CDR3 has 15 residues. The germline V gene has CDR1 LGHNA and CDR2 YSLEER.

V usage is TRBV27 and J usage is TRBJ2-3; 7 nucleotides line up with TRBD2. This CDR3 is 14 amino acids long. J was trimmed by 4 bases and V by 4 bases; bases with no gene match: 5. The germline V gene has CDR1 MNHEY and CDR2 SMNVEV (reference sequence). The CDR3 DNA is TGTGCCAGCAGTTGGGCGGGAGTGGCAGATACGCAGTATTTT. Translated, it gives CASSWAGVADTQYF.

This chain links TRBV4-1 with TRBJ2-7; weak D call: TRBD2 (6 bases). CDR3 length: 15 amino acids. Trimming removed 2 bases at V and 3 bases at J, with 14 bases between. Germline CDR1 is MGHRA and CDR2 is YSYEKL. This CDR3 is CASSQLTGGFYEQYF. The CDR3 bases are TGCGCCAGCAGCCAATTAACCGGGGGTTTCTACGAGCAGTACTTC.

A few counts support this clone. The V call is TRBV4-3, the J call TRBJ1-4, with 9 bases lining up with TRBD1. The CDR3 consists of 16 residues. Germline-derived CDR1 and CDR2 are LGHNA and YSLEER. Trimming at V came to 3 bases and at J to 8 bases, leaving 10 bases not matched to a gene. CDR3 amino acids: CASSHRPGQGLEKLFF. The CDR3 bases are TGCGCCAGCAGCCATCGACCGGGACAGGGTCTAGAAAAACTGTTTTTT.

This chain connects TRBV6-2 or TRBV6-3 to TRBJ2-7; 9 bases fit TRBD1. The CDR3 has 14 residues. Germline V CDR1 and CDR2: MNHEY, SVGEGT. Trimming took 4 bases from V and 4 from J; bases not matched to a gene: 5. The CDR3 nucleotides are TGTGCCAGCAGTTTAGGGACAGGGTCGTACGAGCAGTACTTC. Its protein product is CASSLGTGSYEQYF.

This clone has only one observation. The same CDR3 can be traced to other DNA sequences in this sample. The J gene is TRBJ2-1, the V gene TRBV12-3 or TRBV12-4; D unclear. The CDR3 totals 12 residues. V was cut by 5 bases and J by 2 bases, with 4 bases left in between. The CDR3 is CASSSAYNEQFF. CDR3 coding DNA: TGTGCCAGCAGTAGCGCCTACAATGAGCAGTTCTTC.